Following are 11 T cell receptor beta chains from one sample sequenced in a study of healthy donors' naive CD4 and CD8 T cells. TCR libraries were built from about 0.55 ug of total RNA by linear amplification. Each CDR3 protein gets one entry after TCRdb re-called the reads with MiXCR. In the table there are around 200,000 distinct CDR3 sequences, 65% to 80% of which are singletons. The specimen sequenced was naive CD4+ and CD8+ T cells sorted from blood, pooled from several donors. The receptors come from a pool of human donors in good health; the sample pools cells from several healthy donors.

The CDR3 DNA is TGTGCCAGCAGTTCAGCGGGAGGGTCAGATACGCAGTATTTT. Encoded protein: CASSSAGGSDTQYF. The rearrangement links TRBV6-5 to TRBJ2-3, with 10 bases matching TRBD2. Germline trimming cut 4 bases from V and 4 bases from J; bases unmatched to any gene: 2. This CDR3 has 14 residues. Germline V lookup: CDR1 MNHEY, CDR2 SVGAGI.

The chain employs TRBV18 and TRBJ1-1; TRBD1 agrees at 8 bases. Germline CDR1 reads KGHSH; CDR2 reads LQKENI. This CDR3 comprises 15 residues. The ends lost 5 bases at V and 0 bases at J; junction bases unmatched: 5. The CDR3 bases are TGTGCCAGCTCAGAGGGACAGGCCATGAACACTGAAGCTTTCTTT. This codes for CASSEGQAMNTEAFF.

This chain joins TRBV6-5 and TRBJ2-2, with TRBD1 as a possible D gene (5 bases). From germline, CDR1 is MNHEY and CDR2 SVGAGI. The CDR3 has 13 amino acids. V was pared by 5 bases and J by 7 bases, with 11 bases between. The CDR3 here is CASSDSNDGELFF. The CDR3 coding sequence is TGTGCCAGCAGTGACAGTAATGACGGGGAGCTGTTTTTT.

This clonotype appeared once. V gene TRBV19 combines with J gene TRBJ1-1; TRBD1 matches at 8 bases. The CDR3 is 14 residues long. V gave up 3 bases and J gave up 0 bases; unmatched junction bases: 0. Germline V lookup: CDR1 LNHDA, CDR2 SQIVND (reference sequence). CDR3 sequence (DNA): TGTGCCAGTAGTATGACAGGGGTGAACACTGAAGCTTTCTTT. This codes for CASSMTGVNTEAFF. Full variable domain (rest looked up from reference TRBV19 and TRBJ1-1): DGGITQSPKYLFRKEGQNVTLSCEQNLNHDAMYWYRQDPGQGLRLIYYSQIVNDFQKGDIAEGYSVSREKKESFPLTVTSAQKNPTAFYLCASSMTGVNTEAFFGQGTRLTVV.

V gene TRBV29-1 combines with J gene TRBJ1-1, with a possible D match to TRBD1 (5 bases). The CDR3 runs to 14 residues. From germline, CDR1 is SQVTM and CDR2 ANQGSEA. The V end lost 4 bases, the J end lost 4 bases, and 16 bases lay between the germline ends. This CDR3 is CSVGSGRESTEAFF. In nucleotides, the CDR3 is TGCAGCGTTGGATCAGGGAGGGAGAGCACTGAAGCTTTCTTT.

The chain uses TRBV29-1 and TRBJ1-1; TRBD1 is a possible D gene (5 bases). Germline lookup yields CDR1 SQVTM and CDR2 ANQGSEA. Trimming stripped 6 bases from V and 0 bases from J, with 11 bases between. The CDR3 contains 13 residues. The CDR3 region is CSVHGTVNTEAFF. The DNA of the CDR3 is TGCAGCGTGCACGGGACTGTGAACACTGAAGCTTTCTTT.

The DNA for the CDR3 is TGTGCCAGCAGTTACAGGCCTGCAGGAAAGATCAGCGGGAGTGAGACCCAGTACTTC. It is translated as CASSYRPAGKISGSETQYF. The rearrangement links TRBV6-2 or TRBV6-3 to TRBJ2-5, with TRBD2 matching 8 bases. The CDR3 sequence is 19 residues long. V gave up 2 bases and J gave up 5 bases; unmatched junction bases: 19. CDR1 is MNHEY and CDR2 is SVGEGT in the germline V gene.

This clonotype came up once. The chain couples TRBV6-5 to TRBJ2-1, with 9 bases identical to TRBD2. J gave up 2 bases and V 5 bases, and 4 bases lay outside the gene matches. Per germline, CDR1 MNHEY and CDR2 SVGAGI. This CDR3 is built from 15 residues. CDR3 sequence: CASSASGRTYNEQFF. The CDR3 DNA reads TGTGCCAGCAGTGCGAGCGGGAGGACCTACAATGAGCAGTTCTTC.

A few counts support this clonotype. The rearrangement joins TRBV29-1 to TRBJ2-7; the D call may be TRBD1 or TRBD2 (5 bases each). The CDR3 is 13 residues long. Germline CDR1 and CDR2: SQVTM and ANQGSEA. V was pared by 5 bases and J by 7 bases, with 18 bases between. The CDR3, as DNA: TGCAGCGTTACCTACCGGGACCCCGGAGAGCAGTACTTC. Residues: CSVTYRDPGEQYF.

J is TRBJ2-7 and V is TRBV20-1; 13 positions match TRBD2. Germline CDR1 and CDR2: DFQATT and SNEGSKA (reference sequence). The junction had 4 bases not matched to a gene; V was cut back by 4 bases and J by 4 bases. The CDR3 contains 14 residues. CDR3 in amino acids: CSAIGLAGVYEQYF. The DNA of the CDR3 is TGCAGTGCTATAGGACTAGCGGGGGTTTACGAGCAGTACTTC.

The chain recombines TRBV7-9 with TRBJ2-1, with D maybe TRBD2 (5 bases). Between the trimmed V and J ends, which lost 5 bases and 5 bases, there was a span of 22 bases. CDR3 size: 17 residues. Germline V gene lookup returns CDR1 SEHNR and CDR2 FQNEAQ (reference sequence). The CDR3: CASSPLTGGPEDNEQFF. Here the CDR3 DNA reads TGTGCCAGCAGCCCCCTGACGGGTGGACCGGAGGACAATGAGCAGTTCTTC.